These T cell receptor beta chains were read from a single sample in a study of T cell changes during pregnancy in multiple sclerosis. Libraries were prepared by immunoSEQ multiplex PCR; TCRdb keeps only in-frame clonotypes and omits some of them. This table has about 38,000 clones, about nine tenths appearing once. The material was CD4+ T cells from peripheral blood mononuclear cells, obtained after pregnancy. The receptors were gathered from a female donor in good health, enrolled as a control in a pregnancy study. CDR3s include the opening cysteine and the closing phenylalanine or tryptophan. Each record gives: V gene, D gene, J gene, clone size, CDR3 protein, CDR3 DNA. D genes are given only for firm matches. Expanded clones get a size class; other rows say once, few or many, or leave the size out.

V: TRBV28
D: -
J: TRBJ1-5
size: -
CDR3: CASSFSDRLNQPQHF
DNA: TGTGCCAGCAGTTTTTCCGACAGACTCAATCAGCCCCAGCATTTT

V: TRBV19
D: -
J: TRBJ1-5
size: -
CDR3: CASSYREDNQPQHF
DNA: TGTGCCAGTAGTTACAGGGAAGACAATCAGCCCCAGCATTTT

V: TRBV11-2
D: -
J: TRBJ2-1
size: -
CDR3: CASSLDWGLPFF
DNA: TGTGCCAGCAGCTTAGACTGGGGACTGCCGTTCTTC

V: TRBV6-6
D: -
J: TRBJ1-4
size: -
CDR3: CASGGATNEKLFF
DNA: TGTGCCAGCGGCGGGGCAACTAATGAAAAACTGTTTTTT

V: TRBV18
D: -
J: TRBJ1-3
size: -
CDR3: CASSSGNSGNTIYF
DNA: TGTGCCAGCTCATCCGGGAACTCTGGAAACACCATATATTTT

V: TRBV30
D: -
J: TRBJ2-3
size: -
CDR3: CARDRRGDTQYF
DNA: TGTGCCAGGGACAGGCGGGGGGATACGCAGTATTTT

V: TRBV15
D: -
J: TRBJ1-2
size: -
CDR3: CATSFRTNPHYGYTF
DNA: TGTGCCACCAGCTTCCGGACAAATCCACACTATGGCTACACCTTC

V: TRBV11-3
D: TRBD2
J: TRBJ2-2
size: -
CDR3: CASSLVGGFTGELFF
DNA: TGTGCCAGCAGCTTAGTGGGGGGGTTCACCGGGGAGCTGTTTTTT

V: TRBV7-8
D: TRBD1
J: TRBJ1-1
size: -
CDR3: CASSLLGQGNTEAFF
DNA: TGTGCCAGCAGCTTACTGGGACAGGGGAACACTGAAGCTTTCTTT

V: TRBV13
D: TRBD1
J: TRBJ2-3
size: once
CDR3: CASSARQGYSTDTQYF
DNA: TGTGCCAGCAGCGCCCGACAGGGATATTCCACAGATACGCAGTATTTT

V: TRBV18
D: TRBD1
J: TRBJ1-4
size: -
CDR3: CASSRDRPPNEKLFF
DNA: TGTGCCAGCTCTAGGGACAGGCCTCCCAATGAAAAACTGTTTTTT

V: TRBV5-6
D: TRBD1
J: TRBJ1-2
size: -
CDR3: CASSLYRGAGYTF
DNA: TGTGCCAGCAGCCTATACAGGGGGGCGGGCTACACCTTC